The 17 T cell receptor beta chains presented below share a single source sample, sequenced in a study of OX40 agonist ivuxolimab in advanced cancers. The repertoire was sequenced with immunoSEQ multiplex PCR; TCRdb's copy has only in-frame clones and lacks some. The table includes 50,000 to 70,000 clones, 90% to 95% detected once. The specimen comprised CD4+ or CD8+ T cells sorted from blood, sampled in a trial of the OX40 agonist ivuxolimab. These receptors all come from an adult with an advanced solid tumor such as melanoma, head and neck, liver or kidney cancer.

The J gene is TRBJ2-7, the V gene TRBV5-4; 8 bases line up with TRBD1. Trimming cost V 4 bases and J 1 base; bases outside gene matches: 7. There are 15 residues in the CDR3. CDR1 and CDR2 from the germline V gene are SGHNT and YYREEE (reference sequence). The CDR3 DNA is TGTGCCAGCAGCACCCCGGACAGGGAATCCTACGAGCAGTACTTC. This codes for CASSTPDRESYEQYF.

This rearrangement joins TRBV6-4 to TRBJ2-3; 10 bases fit TRBD2. Germline V gene sequence: CDR1 MRHNA, CDR2 SNTAGT. The V segment lost 5 bases and the J segment 4 bases; nucleotides outside the gene matches: 6. The CDR3 is made up of 15 amino acids. CDR3 bases: TGTGCCAGCAGTCCCGGGACTAGCGAACCAGATACGCAGTATTTT. Translation: CASSPGTSEPDTQYF.

The V call is TRBV7-8, the J call TRBJ2-7; the match to TRBD1 covers 9 bases. V lost 1 base and J lost 7; bases outside the gene matches: 5. From germline, CDR1 is SGHVS and CDR2 FQNEAQ. The length of the CDR3 is 14 residues. The CDR3 DNA is TGTGCCAGCAGCTTAGAGACAGGGGGTCGAGAGCAGTACTTC. Translation gives CASSLETGGREQYF.

This chain joins TRBV19 and TRBJ2-7; a weak D match, TRBD2 (6 bases). There are 12 residues in the CDR3. Germline V CDR1 and CDR2: LNHDA, SQIVND (reference sequence). V was cut by 1 base and J by 6 bases, with 7 bases left in between. For the CDR3, the DNA is TGTGCCAGTAGTATAGTGGGGGGCGAGCAGTACTTC. It is translated as CASSIVGGEQYF.

This chain joins TRBV4-2 and TRBJ2-1; TRBD2 matches 13 bases. With 5 bases clipped from V and 3 bases from J, the junction kept 4 bases outside the gene matches. There are 16 residues in the CDR3. The germline V gene encodes CDR1 LGHNA and CDR2 YNFKEQ. CDR3 sequence (DNA): TGTGCCAGCAGCTATGGACTAGCGGGAGTCTACAATGAGCAGTTCTTC. It translates to CASSYGLAGVYNEQFF.

The J gene is TRBJ1-4, the V gene TRBV6-5; TRBD1 is a possible D gene (6 bases). CDR3 length: 15 residues. Germline CDR1 MNHEY, CDR2 SVGAGI. Trimming stripped 7 bases from V and 7 bases from J, with 19 bases between. DNA of the CDR3: TGTGCCAGCAAATCGGACAGCCCCAGGGGTGAAAAACTGTTTTTT. Translation: CASKSDSPRGEKLFF.

This clone was detected only once. The chain employs TRBV6-1 and TRBJ2-7; 11 positions agree with TRBD2. The CDR3 loop spans 15 amino acids. The trim removed 3 bases at V and 3 bases at J, leaving 4 bases unmatched. Germline values: CDR1 MNHNS, CDR2 SASEGT. The CDR3 DNA reads as TGTGCCAGCAGTGACACTAGCGGGAGCTTCTACGAGCAGTACTTC. This sequence encodes CASSDTSGSFYEQYF.

This chain links TRBV10-3 with TRBJ2-5; TRBD1 matches 10 bases. The trim removed 3 bases at V and 6 bases at J, leaving 7 bases unmatched. CDR1 is ENHRY and CDR2 is SYGVKD in the germline V gene. CDR3 size: 15 residues. CDR3 residues: CAISDRDRGFQTQYF. CDR3 nucleotides: TGTGCCATCAGTGACCGGGACAGGGGTTTTCAGACCCAGTACTTC.

The V call is TRBV27, the J call TRBJ2-7, with 7 bases fitting TRBD2. The length of the CDR3 is 15 residues. Germline V lookup: CDR1 MNHEY, CDR2 SMNVEV (reference sequence). The V gene end was trimmed by 3 bases and the J gene end by 2 bases; junction bases not matched to a gene: 7. The CDR3 nucleotides read TGTGCCAGCAGTTTGTCTAGCGGCCCTACCTACGAGCAGTACTTC. The encoded protein is CASSLSSGPTYEQYF.

The chain links TRBV5-6 to TRBJ1-6; D uncertain. The V and J ends lost 0 bases and 10 bases respectively, with 5 bases between them. Per germline, CDR1 SGHDT and CDR2 YYEEEE. This CDR3 contains 12 residues. This chain's CDR3 is CASSLGQSPLHF. DNA for the CDR3: TGTGCCAGCAGCTTGGGTCAGTCACCCCTCCACTTT.

The J gene is TRBJ2-7, the V gene TRBV19; 8 positions match TRBD1. The germline V gene encodes CDR1 LNHDA and CDR2 SQIVND (reference sequence). The V segment lost 5 bases and the J segment 2 bases; nucleotides outside the gene matches: 2. The CDR3 extends over 13 amino acids. CDR3 in DNA: TGTGCCAGTAGTGGACAGGGAACCTACGAGCAGTACTTC. Protein product: CASSGQGTYEQYF. Combining the CDR3 with reference TRBV19 and TRBJ2-7 gives the whole variable domain DGGITQSPKYLFRKEGQNVTLSCEQNLNHDAMYWYRQDPGQGLRLIYYSQIVNDFQKGDIAEGYSVSREKKESFPLTVTSAQKNPTAFYLCASSGQGTYEQYFGPGTRLTVT.

The gene calls are TRBV29-1 and TRBJ2-5; 12 bases fit TRBD2. The CDR3 has 15 amino acids. CDR1 SQVTM and CDR2 ANQGSEA come from the germline V gene. The V and J ends lost 3 bases and 5 bases, in that order; junction bases with no gene match: 7. The CDR3 loop reads CSVDRLAGDDETQYF. The DNA of the CDR3 is TGCAGCGTTGACAGACTAGCGGGAGACGATGAGACCCAGTACTTC.

The chain links TRBV6-5 to TRBJ2-1, with D maybe TRBD1 (6 bases). V lost 1 base, J lost 6 bases, and 13 bases lay in between. CDR1 MNHEY and CDR2 SVGAGI come from the germline V gene. The CDR3 sequence is 15 residues long. The CDR3 loop reads CASSYFGGEGNEQFF. CDR3 coding DNA: TGTGCCAGCAGTTACTTTGGGGGCGAGGGCAATGAGCAGTTCTTC.

The DNA of the CDR3 is TGTGCCAGTAAAACTAGCGGGAGGGGGGCTAATGAGCAGTTCTTC. Its translation is CASKTSGRGANEQFF. J is TRBJ2-1 and V is TRBV19, with TRBD2 matching over 13 bases. Germline loops: CDR1 LNHDA, CDR2 SQIVND (reference sequence). V dropped 7 bases and J dropped 7; count of bases not matched to a gene: 7. The CDR3 runs to 15 residues.

The chain is built from TRBV7-9 and TRBJ2-7, with unresolved D. With 0 bases removed from V and 3 bases from J, the gap between germline ends came to 15 bases. The V gene's germline CDR1 is SEHNR and CDR2 FQNEAQ (reference sequence). The CDR3 covers 16 residues. The CDR3 nucleotides read TGTGCCAGCAGCTTAGCGAATTCGAACCCCCTCTACGAGCAGTACTTC. This translates into CASSLANSNPLYEQYF.

DNA of the CDR3: TGTGCCATCAGTGACTCTGGGACAGCTACCTACGAGCAGTACTTC. It is translated as CAISDSGTATYEQYF. The rearrangement joins TRBV10-3 to TRBJ2-5; 7 bases align to TRBD1. The assigned J gene may be wrong: the sequence end matches TRBJ2-7 better. The CDR3 has 15 residues. CDR1 ENHRY and CDR2 SYGVKD come from the germline V gene.

With respect to this clone: This sample includes further DNA sequences coding for the same CDR3. The chain links TRBV28 to TRBJ2-7; 13 bases are a match to TRBD2. The CDR3 runs 15 residues. Germline loops: CDR1 MDHEN, CDR2 SYDVKM. The V and J ends lost 2 bases and 3 bases, in that order; junction bases with no gene match: 1. CDR3 region: CASSLGLAGVYEQYF. The CDR3 DNA reads TGTGCCAGCAGTTTAGGACTAGCGGGAGTCTACGAGCAGTACTTC.